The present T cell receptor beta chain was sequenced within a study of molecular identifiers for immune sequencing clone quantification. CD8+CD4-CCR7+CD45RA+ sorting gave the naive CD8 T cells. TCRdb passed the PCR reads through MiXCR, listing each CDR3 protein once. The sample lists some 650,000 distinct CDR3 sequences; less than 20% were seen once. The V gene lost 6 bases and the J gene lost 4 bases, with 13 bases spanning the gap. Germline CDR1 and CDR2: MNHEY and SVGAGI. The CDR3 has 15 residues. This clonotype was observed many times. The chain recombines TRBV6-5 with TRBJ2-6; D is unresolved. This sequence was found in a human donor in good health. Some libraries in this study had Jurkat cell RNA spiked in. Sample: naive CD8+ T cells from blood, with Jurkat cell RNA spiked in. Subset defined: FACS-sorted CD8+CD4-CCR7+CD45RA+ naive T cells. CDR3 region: CASRTSPTGANVLTF. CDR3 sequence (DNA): TGTGCCAGCAGAACGTCGCCAACGGGGGCCAACGTCCTGACTTTC.